The text below deals with one T cell receptor beta chain. As yet, its antigen is unknown. Overall study results and limits: In terms of TCR gene usage, tumor memory CD4+ T cells clustered together with blood and lymph node memory CD4+ cells, as well as with lymph node naive CD4+ cells.

Naive CD4+ T cells were purified with Tregs depleted by CD25. After constant-region reverse-primer amplification, full-length variable regions underwent semi-nested PCR with Nested Universal Primer A. TCRdb re-called the 5' RACE reads with MiXCR, one entry per CDR3 protein. The top ten hold around 2% of the sample, which has about 60,000 distinct CDR3 sequences, around 30% seen once. This TCR was sampled from a female donor with breast cancer. The sample comprised tumor-infiltrating naive CD4+ T cells sorted from the breast tumor. Regarding subset: naive CD4+ T cells, CD4+CD45RA+CD25-.

The DNA for the CDR3 is TGCAGCGTTGGATTGGGGGGGGTCGGGGCCAACGTCCTGACTTTC. This translates into CSVGLGGVGANVLTF. The rearrangement joins TRBV29-1 to TRBJ2-6, with 7 nucleotides matching TRBD2. Germline trimming cut 4 bases from V and 4 bases from J; bases unmatched to any gene: 7. CDR3 length equals 15 residues. Germline lookup yields CDR1 SQVTM and CDR2 ANQGSEA.